This T cell receptor beta chain was recorded in a study of shared clonotypes between healthy human individuals. At the level of the study: Donors had three CD4 naive, three CD4 memory, two CD8 naive and one CD8 memory plate apiece.

General study results and limits: Non-shared clonotypes showed lower generation probabilities than clonotypes common to all four donors.

TCRdb's copy holds only in-frame clones and misses some; the assay was immunoSEQ multiplex PCR. This sample has about 2.5 million clones, with 85% to 95% found just once. This clone has only one observation. Its antigen is unidentified. Germline values: CDR1 SEHNR, CDR2 FQNEAQ (reference sequence). This CDR3 spans 17 amino acids. Trimming took 1 base from V and 0 from J; bases not matched to a gene: 8. The TCR was taken from a man between 18 and 29 years old in good health. Some clones in this sample may be carry-over from other donors' samples. Sequenced input: naive CD4+ T cells from PBMCs. Subset defined: CD45RA+ positively selected. The V gene is TRBV7-9, the J gene TRBJ2-7; 8 bases agree with TRBD1. This CDR3 reads CASSLVGGGQGSYEQYF. The CDR3 DNA is TGTGCCAGCAGCTTAGTGGGAGGAGGACAGGGCTCCTACGAGCAGTACTTC.